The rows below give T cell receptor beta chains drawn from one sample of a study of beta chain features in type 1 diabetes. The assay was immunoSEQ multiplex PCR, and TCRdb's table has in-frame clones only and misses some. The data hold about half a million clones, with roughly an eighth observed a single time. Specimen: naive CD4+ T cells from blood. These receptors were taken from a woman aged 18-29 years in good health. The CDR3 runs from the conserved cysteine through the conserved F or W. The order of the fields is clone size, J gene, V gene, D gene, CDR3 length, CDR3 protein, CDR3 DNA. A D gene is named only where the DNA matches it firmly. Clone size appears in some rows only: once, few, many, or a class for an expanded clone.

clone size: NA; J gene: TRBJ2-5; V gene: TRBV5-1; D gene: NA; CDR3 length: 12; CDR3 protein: CASSLPEETQYF; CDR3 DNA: TGCGCCAGCAGCTTGCCCGAAGAGACCCAGTACTTC
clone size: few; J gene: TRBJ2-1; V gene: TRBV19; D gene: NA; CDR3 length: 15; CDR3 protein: CASSRSGSSYNEQFF; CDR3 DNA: TGTGCCAGTAGTAGAAGCGGAAGCTCCTACAATGAGCAGTTCTTC
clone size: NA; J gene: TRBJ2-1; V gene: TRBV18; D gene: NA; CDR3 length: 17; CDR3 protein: CASSPPAGSYSYNEQFF; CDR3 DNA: TGTGCCAGCTCACCACCTGCCGGGTCATACTCCTACAATGAGCAGTTCTTC
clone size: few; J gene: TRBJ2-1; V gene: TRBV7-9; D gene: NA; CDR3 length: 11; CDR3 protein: CASSLFNEQFF; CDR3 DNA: TGTGCCAGCAGCTTATTTAATGAGCAGTTCTTC
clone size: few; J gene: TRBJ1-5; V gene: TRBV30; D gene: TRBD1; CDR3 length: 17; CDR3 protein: CASYDSGQTYSNQPQHF; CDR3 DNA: TGTGCCTCTTACGATTCGGGACAGACATATAGCAATCAGCCCCAGCATTTT
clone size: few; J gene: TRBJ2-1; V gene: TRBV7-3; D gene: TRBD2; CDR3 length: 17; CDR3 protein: CASSLTPSGRIYNEQFF; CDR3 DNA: TGTGCCAGCAGCTTAACCCCTAGCGGGAGAATCTACAATGAGCAGTTCTTC
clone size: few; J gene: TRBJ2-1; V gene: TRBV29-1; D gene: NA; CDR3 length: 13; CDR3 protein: CSVVSISYNEQFF; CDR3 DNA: TGCAGCGTTGTTTCGATCTCCTACAATGAGCAGTTCTTC
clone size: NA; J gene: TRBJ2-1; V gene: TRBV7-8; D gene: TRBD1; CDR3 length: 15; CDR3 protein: CASSLGTGTHNEQFF; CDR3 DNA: TGTGCCAGCAGCCTCGGGACAGGAACCCACAATGAGCAGTTCTTC
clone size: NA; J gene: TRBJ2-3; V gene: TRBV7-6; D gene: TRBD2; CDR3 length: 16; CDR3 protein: CASSLLTSGVTDTQYF; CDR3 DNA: TGTGCCAGCAGCCTTCTTACTAGCGGGGTCACAGATACGCAGTATTTT
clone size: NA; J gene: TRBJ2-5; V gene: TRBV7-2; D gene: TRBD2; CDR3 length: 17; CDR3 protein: CASSLSGLAAARETQYF; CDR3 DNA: TGTGCCAGCAGCTTATCGGGACTAGCCGCCGCCCGGGAGACCCAGTACTTC
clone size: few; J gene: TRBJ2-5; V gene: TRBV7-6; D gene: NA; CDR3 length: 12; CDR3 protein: CASSLRGETQYF; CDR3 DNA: TGTGCCAGCAGCTTAAGAGGAGAGACCCAGTACTTC
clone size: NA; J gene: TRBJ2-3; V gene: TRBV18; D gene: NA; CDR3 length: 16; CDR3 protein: CASSPASGPIGDTQYF; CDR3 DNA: TGTGCCAGCTCACCGGCTTCGGGCCCGATCGGAGATACGCAGTATTTT
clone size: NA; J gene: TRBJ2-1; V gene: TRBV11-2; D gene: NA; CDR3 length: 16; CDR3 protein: CASSLLVMVRGNEQFF; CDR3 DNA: TGTGCCAGCAGCTTATTGGTGATGGTTAGAGGCAATGAGCAGTTCTTC
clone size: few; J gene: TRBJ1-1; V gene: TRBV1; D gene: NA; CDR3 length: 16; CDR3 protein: CTSSHMLQGALRKAFF; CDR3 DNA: TGCACCAGCAGCCACATGTTACAGGGGGCCTTGAGGAAAGCTTTCTTT
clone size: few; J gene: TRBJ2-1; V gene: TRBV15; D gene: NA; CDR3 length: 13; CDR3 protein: CATSRVYPNEQFF; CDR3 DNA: TGTGCCACCAGCAGAGTATACCCGAATGAGCAGTTCTTC
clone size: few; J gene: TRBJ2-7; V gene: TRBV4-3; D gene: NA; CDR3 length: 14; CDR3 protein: CASSQAVTGYEQYF; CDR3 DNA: TGCGCCAGCAGCCAAGCGGTCACTGGTTACGAGCAGTACTTC
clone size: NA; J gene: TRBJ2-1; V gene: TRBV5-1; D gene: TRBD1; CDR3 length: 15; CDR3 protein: CASTQQPGQRNEQFF; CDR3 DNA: TGCGCCAGCACCCAACAACCGGGACAGAGGAATGAGCAGTTCTTC
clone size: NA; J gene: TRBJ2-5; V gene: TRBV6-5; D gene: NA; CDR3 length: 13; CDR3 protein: CASQWGYQETQYF; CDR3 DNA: TGTGCCAGCCAATGGGGGTACCAAGAGACCCAGTACTTC
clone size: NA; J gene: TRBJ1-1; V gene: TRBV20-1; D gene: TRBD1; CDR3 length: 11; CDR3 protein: CSALGQAEAFF; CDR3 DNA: TGCAGTGCTCTGGGACAGGCGGAAGCTTTCTTT
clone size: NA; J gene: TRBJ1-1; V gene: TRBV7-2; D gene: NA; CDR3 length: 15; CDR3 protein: CASSPLRKLNTEAFF; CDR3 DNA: TGTGCCAGCAGCCCCCTCAGGAAACTGAACACTGAAGCTTTCTTT
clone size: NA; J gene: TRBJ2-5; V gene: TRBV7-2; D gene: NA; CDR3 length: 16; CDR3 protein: CASSLNWIGRRETQYF; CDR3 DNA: TGTGCCAGCAGCTTAAACTGGATAGGGCGGCGGGAGACCCAGTACTTC
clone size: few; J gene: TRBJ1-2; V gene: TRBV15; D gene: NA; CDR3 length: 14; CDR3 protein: CATSRAGGYYGYTF; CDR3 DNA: TGTGCCACCAGCAGAGCCGGCGGATACTATGGCTACACCTTC